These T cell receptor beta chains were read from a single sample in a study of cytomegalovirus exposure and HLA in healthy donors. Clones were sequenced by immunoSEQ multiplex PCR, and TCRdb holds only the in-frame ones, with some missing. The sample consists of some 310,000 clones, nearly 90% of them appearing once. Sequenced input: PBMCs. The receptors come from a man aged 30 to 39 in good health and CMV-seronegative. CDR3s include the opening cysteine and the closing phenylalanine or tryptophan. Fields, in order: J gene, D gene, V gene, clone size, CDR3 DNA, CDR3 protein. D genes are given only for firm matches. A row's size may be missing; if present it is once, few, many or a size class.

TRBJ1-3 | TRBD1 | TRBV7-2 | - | TGTGCCAGCAGCTCTCGGACAGGCTCTGGAAACACCATATATTTT | CASSSRTGSGNTIYF
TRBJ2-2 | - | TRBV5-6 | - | TGTGCCAGCAGCTTGGAGGGGAGTAGCGGGAACACCGGGGAGCTGTTTTTT | CASSLEGSSGNTGELFF
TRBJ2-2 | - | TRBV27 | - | TGTGCCAGCTACCCCTTTCAGGGTCAAAGTAACACCGGGGAGCTGTTTTTT | CASYPFQGQSNTGELFF
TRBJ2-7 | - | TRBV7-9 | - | TGTGCCAGCAGCTATAGCGGGACAGGGTTCCACGAGCAGTACTTC | CASSYSGTGFHEQYF
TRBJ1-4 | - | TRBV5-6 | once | TGTGCCAGCAGCTTAGCCAGGGTAAGGGGTGAAAAACTGTTTTTT | CASSLARVRGEKLFF
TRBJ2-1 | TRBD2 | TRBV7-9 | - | TGTGCCAGCAGCCGATCAATTAGCGGGGATTACTCCTACAATGAGCAGTTCTTC | CASSRSISGDYSYNEQFF
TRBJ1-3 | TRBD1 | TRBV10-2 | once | TGCGCCAGCAGTAGAGGGACAGACAGTGGAAACACCATATATTTT | CASSRGTDSGNTIYF
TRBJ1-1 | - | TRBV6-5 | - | TGTGCCAGCAGTTACGGTATCTCAGGGAACACTGAAGCTTTCTTT | CASSYGISGNTEAFF
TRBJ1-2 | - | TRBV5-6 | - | TGTGCCAGCAGCTTGTACAGGGTCGGTTATGGCTACACCTTC | CASSLYRVGYGYTF
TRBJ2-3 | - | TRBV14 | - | TGTGCCAGCAGCTCCCGACAAGGCGCCACCCGCACAGATACGCAGTATTTT | CASSSRQGATRTDTQYF
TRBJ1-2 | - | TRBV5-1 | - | TGCGCCAGCAGCTGGGGCGGTTTGGACTATGGCTACACCTTC | CASSWGGLDYGYTF
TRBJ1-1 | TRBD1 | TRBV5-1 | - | TGCGCCAGCCAACTGACAGGGGGCCTGGCAAACACTGAAGCTTTCTTT | CASQLTGGLANTEAFF
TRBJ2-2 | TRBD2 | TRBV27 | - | TGTGCCAGCAGTTCCCTCACTAGCGGGGGCATCACCGGGGAGCTGTTTTTT | CASSSLTSGGITGELFF
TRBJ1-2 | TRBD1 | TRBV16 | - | TGTGCCAGCAGCCAATCTCGCAGGGGGGAGAACTATGGCTACACCTTC | CASSQSRRGENYGYTF
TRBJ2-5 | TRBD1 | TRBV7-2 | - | TGTGCCAGCAGCCCGTGGACAGGGGGAGAGACCCAGTACTTC | CASSPWTGGETQYF
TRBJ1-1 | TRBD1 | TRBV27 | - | TGTGCCAGCAGCCCAGGGGGAAACACTGAAGCTTTCTTT | CASSPGGNTEAFF
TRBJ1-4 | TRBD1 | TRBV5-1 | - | TGCGCCAGCAGTTTAACCGGGACAGAGAATGAAAAACTGTTTTTT | CASSLTGTENEKLFF
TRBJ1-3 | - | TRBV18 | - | TGTGCCAGCTCACCAACCCCGGCGGGGAACACCATATATTTT | CASSPTPAGNTIYF
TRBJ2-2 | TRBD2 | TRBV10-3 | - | TGTGCCATCAGTGAGGCCGGCGGGGGAACCGGGGAGCTGTTTTTT | CAISEAGGGTGELFF
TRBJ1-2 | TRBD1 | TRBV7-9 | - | TGTGCCAGCAGCTCAAACCGGGACAGGGGTTATGGCTACACCTTC | CASSSNRDRGYGYTF
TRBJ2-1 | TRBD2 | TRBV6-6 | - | TGTGCCAGCACAGCGACTAGCGGGGGTAATGAGCAGTTCTTC | CASTATSGGNEQFF
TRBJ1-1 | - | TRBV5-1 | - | TGCGCCAGCAGCTCCGGACAGAACACTGAAGCTTTCTTT | CASSSGQNTEAFF
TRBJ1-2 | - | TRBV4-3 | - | TGCGCCAGCAGCCAAGCGGCGTACAGGGTGTGGAACTATGGCTACACCTTC | CASSQAAYRVWNYGYTF
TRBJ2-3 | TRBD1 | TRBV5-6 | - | TGTGCCAGCAGCCCCAGGGGGACGGTTAGCACAGATACGCAGTATTTT | CASSPRGTVSTDTQYF
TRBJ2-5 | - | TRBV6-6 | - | TGTGCCAGCAGTGTCCCGGCGCGAGGTGAGACCCAGTACTTC | CASSVPARGETQYF
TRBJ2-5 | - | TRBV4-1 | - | TGCGCCAGCAGCCAAGCCCCCATTGCAGGGTACCAAGAGACCCAGTACTTC | CASSQAPIAGYQETQYF
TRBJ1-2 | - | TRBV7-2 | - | TGTGCCAGCAGCTTAGTGTCAGGTGCTAACTATGGCTACACCTTC | CASSLVSGANYGYTF